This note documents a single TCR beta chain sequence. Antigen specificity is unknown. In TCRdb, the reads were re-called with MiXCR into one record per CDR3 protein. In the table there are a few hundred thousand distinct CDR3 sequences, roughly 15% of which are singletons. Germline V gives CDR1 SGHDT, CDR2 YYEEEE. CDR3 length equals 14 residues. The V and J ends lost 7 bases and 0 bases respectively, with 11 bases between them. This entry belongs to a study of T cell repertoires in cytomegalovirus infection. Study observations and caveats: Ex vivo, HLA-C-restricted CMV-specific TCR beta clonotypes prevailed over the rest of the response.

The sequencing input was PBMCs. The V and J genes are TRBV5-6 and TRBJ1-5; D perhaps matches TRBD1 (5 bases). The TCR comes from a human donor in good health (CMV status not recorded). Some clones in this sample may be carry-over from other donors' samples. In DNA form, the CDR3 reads TGTGCCAGCCGAGAGAGGGGTAGCAATCAGCCCCAGCATTTT. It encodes CASRERGSNQPQHF.